This TCR beta chain was identified in a study of CD4 T cell repertoires and nickel (dated by TCRdb to the early 2020s). The CDR1 and CDR2 encoded by the germline V gene (reference sequence) are SEHNR and FQNEAQ. The CDR3 sequence holds 15 residues, the cysteine and phenylalanine included. Here the CDR3 DNA is all that survives: 45 bases in frame from base 1. The trim is 1 base for V and 2 bases for J, with a gap of 10 bases between the germline ends. Receptor libraries were prepared by RT-PCR. Sequencer: Illumina MiSeq. In-frame beta chains were kept once TCRdb had trimmed the public reads at Q25 with fastp and called clones with MiXCR. Rows merge per CDR3 protein into single entries with the most common DNA and genes. Here the sample has 95 to 130 distinct CDR3 sequences; 73% occur a single time. The ten largest clonotypes hold 21% of the sample. There are a few counts of this clonotype. It lacks a known antigen. No base quality information exists; no much larger clone differs at one position.

The sequenced material came from CD4+ T cells from blood, not recorded whether cultured. The TCR originated in a human donor in a nickel allergy study, with or without nickel allergy (not recorded which). It is not recorded whether this sample comes from one donor or several. The chain couples TRBV7-9 to TRBJ2-3; the D gene is perhaps TRBD1 or TRBD2, as each covers 5 bases. The DNA reads TGTGCCAGCAGCTTAGTAGGGACCCCCACAGATACGCAGTATTTT. Its protein reads: CASSLVGTPTDTQYF.